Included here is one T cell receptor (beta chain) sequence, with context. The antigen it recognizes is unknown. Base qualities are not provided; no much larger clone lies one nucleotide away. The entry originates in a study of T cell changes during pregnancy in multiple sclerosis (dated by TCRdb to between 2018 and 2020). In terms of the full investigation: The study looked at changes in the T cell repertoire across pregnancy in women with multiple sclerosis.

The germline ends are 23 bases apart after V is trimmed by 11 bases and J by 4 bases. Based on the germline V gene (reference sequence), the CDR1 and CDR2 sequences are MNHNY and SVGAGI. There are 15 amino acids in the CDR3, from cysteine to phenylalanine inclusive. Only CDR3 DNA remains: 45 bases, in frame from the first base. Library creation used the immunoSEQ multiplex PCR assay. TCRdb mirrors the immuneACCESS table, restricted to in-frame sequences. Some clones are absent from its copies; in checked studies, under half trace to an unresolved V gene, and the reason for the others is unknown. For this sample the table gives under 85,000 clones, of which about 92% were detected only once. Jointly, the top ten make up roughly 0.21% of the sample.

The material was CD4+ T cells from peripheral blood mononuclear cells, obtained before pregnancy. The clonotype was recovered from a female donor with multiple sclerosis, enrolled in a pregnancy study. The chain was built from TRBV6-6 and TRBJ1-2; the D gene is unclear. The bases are TGTGCCGGACTACCTCAAACCCCGCTAGGCTATGGCTACACCTTC. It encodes CAGLPQTPLGYGYTF.